This is a list of T cell receptor beta chains from one sample in a study of cytomegalovirus exposure and HLA in healthy donors. Assay: immunoSEQ multiplex PCR; the TCRdb copy retains only in-frame clones and omits some. The table records some 80,000 clones, 75% to 80% of them present only once. The sample taken for sequencing was PBMCs. These receptors came from a man aged 35 to 55 in good health and CMV-seronegative. Each CDR3 is given with its conserved first and last residue. Clone size, where shown, is once, few, many, or a class for clones that have expanded.

TRBJ1-1,once,TRBV9,CASSVEQGGAGMNTEAFF
TRBJ2-1,once,TRBV7-2,CASSLGLASAYNEQFF
TRBJ2-7,NA,TRBV19,CASSMATSGGYEQYF
TRBJ2-7,NA,TRBV30,CAWTASGAFEQYF
TRBJ2-2,NA,TRBV29-1,CSVGGRANTGELFF
TRBJ1-1,NA,TRBV2,CAGRTAKNTEAFF
TRBJ1-4,NA,TRBV7-6,CASRGRGEKLFF
TRBJ2-7,few,TRBV6-6,CASSYFPRGSEQYF
TRBJ1-5,NA,TRBV6-5,CASSVIQGSNQPQHF
TRBJ1-5,NA,TRBV7-9,CASSQVGGQGSQPQHF
TRBJ1-6,few,TRBV27,CASSSGQGGNSPLHF
TRBJ1-2,NA,TRBV27,CASSFGSSNYGYTF
TRBJ1-2,NA,TRBV2,CASSTTANYGYTF
TRBJ1-2,NA,TRBV7-3,CASSSGAANYGYTF
TRBJ2-1,NA,TRBV7-9,CASSLDSRSYNEQFF
TRBJ1-1,NA,TRBV27,CASRMEVNTEAFF
TRBJ2-2,NA,TRBV6-1,CASKPGVSTGELFF
TRBJ2-1,once,TRBV9,CASSLDRGRENEQFF
TRBJ1-1,NA,TRBV27,CASRSLLGNTEAFF
TRBJ1-2,NA,TRBV28,CVTSPQGRGYTF
TRBJ1-2,NA,TRBV7-2,CASSGLTGVGYTF
TRBJ1-5,NA,TRBV10-3,CAISGTGNQPQHF
TRBJ1-5,NA,TRBV7-8,CASSSDTSNQPQHF
TRBJ1-6,once,TRBV21-1,CASRLQGLRRYSPLHF
TRBJ2-7,NA,TRBV11-2,CASSPPGTSLYEQYF
TRBJ2-7,few,TRBV7-9,CASSWAGGTEQQYF
TRBJ1-2,NA,TRBV5-1,CASSSIPGQGPNYGYTF
TRBJ2-3,few,TRBV30,CAWNPHSGGARDTQYF
TRBJ2-4,NA,TRBV4-2,CASSQEGIGAAKNIQYF
TRBJ1-2,NA,TRBV5-5,CASSQLQGHYGYTF
TRBJ1-1,once,TRBV6-1,CASSLGTGGEAFF
TRBJ2-2,NA,TRBV19,CASSISGANTGELFF
TRBJ2-5,few,TRBV5-1,CASSLGGTGGTETQYF
TRBJ2-1,NA,TRBV27,CAAGGAKVNEQFF
TRBJ2-5,once,TRBV6-6,CASSYGSGGLAETQYF
TRBJ2-1,NA,TRBV29-1,CSVARGLTYNEQFF
TRBJ1-5,NA,TRBV5-6,CASSVATGNQPQHF
TRBJ1-2,NA,TRBV6-1,CASSEQGARGFNYGYTF
TRBJ2-6,NA,TRBV5-4,CASGASGANVLTF
TRBJ2-4,NA,TRBV9,CASSGSGGVANIQYF
TRBJ1-1,many,TRBV4-1,CASSHRTANTEAFF
TRBJ1-3,many,TRBV6-6,CASSLASGNTIYF
TRBJ2-2,many,TRBV9,CASSPPTGGGIAGELFF
TRBJ1-5,NA,TRBV6-1,CASSTEGMGNQPQHF
TRBJ2-7,NA,TRBV7-6,CASSGSSLEQYF
TRBJ1-2,NA,TRBV29-1,CSVESGQGGGYTF
TRBJ2-2,NA,TRBV5-6,CASSRRHQGHTGELFF
TRBJ2-1,few,TRBV4-3,CASSRAGRNNEQFF
TRBJ2-5,NA,TRBV18,CASSPTGSGIETQYF
TRBJ1-4,NA,TRBV9,CASSERQGSGEKLFF
TRBJ1-1,NA,TRBV30,CAWEGMATGRGKAFF
TRBJ1-3,NA,TRBV7-9,CASSLYAGFGNTIYF
TRBJ1-2,NA,TRBV27,CASSYVGGGYGYTF
TRBJ1-1,NA,TRBV30,CAWSVEDLRAFF
TRBJ2-3,once,TRBV5-1,CASSLYEGGSTDTQYF